Listed here are 32 T cell receptor beta chains from one sample, sequenced in a study of shared clonotypes between healthy human individuals. Profiled with immunoSEQ multiplex PCR; TCRdb holds only in-frame clones, not every one. The table records some 1.1 million clones, 60% to 80% of them present only once. Specimen: memory CD4+ T cells from PBMCs. Subset of the sample: CD45RA-negative fraction. The receptors were gathered from a man in his late teens or twenties in good health. Some clones in this sample may be carry-over from other donors' samples.

The sample holds one count of this clone. J is TRBJ2-7 and V is TRBV28, with D hard to call. Germline loops: CDR1 MDHEN, CDR2 SYDVKM. V was cut by 7 bases and J by 3 bases, with 16 bases left in between. This CDR3 spans 14 amino acids. CDR3 sequence reads: CASTLGNWIYEQYF. The CDR3 DNA is TGTGCCAGCACCTTAGGGAACTGGATCTACGAGCAGTACTTC.

As DNA, the CDR3 is TGTGCCAGCAGTTTCCCCTGGACAGGTGGCTACACCTTC. Translated, it gives CASSFPWTGGYTF. The rearrangement links TRBV28 to TRBJ1-2, with TRBD1 matching 7 bases. Germline CDR1 and CDR2: MDHEN and SYDVKM. The length of the CDR3 is 13 residues. The V and J ends lost 3 bases and 7 bases, in that order; junction bases with no gene match: 5.

CDR3 sequence: CASSFDRGFSPLHF. Written as DNA, the CDR3 is TGTGCCAGCAGCTTTGACAGGGGGTTTTCACCCCTCCACTTT. V usage is TRBV5-6 and J usage is TRBJ1-6, with TRBD1 identical over 9 bases. The V gene end was trimmed by 2 bases and the J gene end by 9 bases; junction bases not matched to a gene: 3. From germline, CDR1 is SGHDT and CDR2 YYEEEE. The CDR3 is 14 amino acids.

The chain has TRBV7-9 and TRBJ1-2; possibly TRBD1 for D (6 bases). The CDR3 has 14 residues. Trimming removed 5 bases at V and 4 bases at J, with 14 bases between. Germline V CDR1 and CDR2: SEHNR, FQNEAQ (reference sequence). The CDR3 spells CASSRGASSYGYTF. The CDR3 nucleotides read TGTGCCAGCAGCCGGGGGGCGTCTTCCTATGGCTACACCTTC.

The gene calls are TRBV7-9 and TRBJ2-7; D is possibly TRBD2 (5 bases). The CDR3 is made up of 13 amino acids. V lost 3 bases to trimming and J lost 2 bases, with 8 bases between them. Germline V gene sequence: CDR1 SEHNR, CDR2 FQNEAQ (reference sequence). The DNA of the CDR3 is TGTGCCAGCAGCTTCGGAGGCCCCTACGAGCAGTACTTC. Its translation is CASSFGGPYEQYF.

The chain has TRBV6-1 and TRBJ2-7; 7 nucleotides match TRBD1. Germline V gene sequence: CDR1 MNHNS, CDR2 SASEGT. The V and J ends lost 8 bases and 3 bases, in that order; junction bases with no gene match: 7. The CDR3 runs to 13 residues. The CDR3 nucleotides are TGTGCCAGCCTACGGACAGGAGGCTACGAGCAGTACTTC. It codes for CASLRTGGYEQYF.

In this sample, this clone turned up once. The chain combines TRBV28 with TRBJ2-3; TRBD1 is a possible D gene (6 bases). The V end was cut by 6 bases, the J end by 3 bases, with 10 bases between. CDR1 MDHEN and CDR2 SYDVKM come from the germline V gene. This CDR3 spans 13 amino acids. The CDR3, as DNA: TGTGCCAGCAGACAAACAGGGACAGATACGCAGTATTTT. Translation gives CASRQTGTDTQYF. Supplemented by reference TRBV28 and TRBJ2-3, the full variable domain reads DVKVTQSSRYLVKRTGEKVFLECVQDMDHENMFWYRQDPGLGLRLIYFSYDVKMKEKGDIPEGYSVSREKKERFSLILESASTNQTSMYLCASRQTGTDTQYFGPGTRLTVL.

A few counts support this clone. The chain joins TRBV30 to TRBJ2-3; D is unclear. V dropped 2 bases and J dropped 2 bases, with 5 bases sitting between them. Germline assignment: CDR1 GTSNPN and CDR2 SVGIG (reference sequence). The CDR3 sequence is 12 residues long. The CDR3 spells CAWSSTTDTQYF. CDR3 nucleotides: TGTGCCTGGAGTAGCACCACAGATACGCAGTATTTT.

The chain uses TRBV6-5 and TRBJ2-7; D is uncertain. Trimming pared 0 bases from V and 2 bases from J, leaving 11 bases between. CDR3 length equals 15 residues. Germline V lookup: CDR1 MNHEY, CDR2 SVGAGI. The CDR3 sequence is CASSYSATGTYEQYF. Written as DNA, the CDR3 is TGTGCCAGCAGTTACTCCGCGACTGGTACCTACGAGCAGTACTTC.

The gene calls are TRBV28 and TRBJ2-1; TRBD2 matches at 9 bases. Germline V gene sequence: CDR1 MDHEN, CDR2 SYDVKM. Germline trimming cut 4 bases from V and 0 bases from J; bases unmatched to any gene: 10. The CDR3 runs to 18 residues. CDR3 loop: CASSSSSGAFSSYNEQFF. CDR3 nucleotides: TGTGCCAGCAGTTCCTCTAGCGGGGCTTTCAGCTCCTACAATGAGCAGTTCTTC. Combining the CDR3 with reference TRBV28 and TRBJ2-1 gives the whole variable domain DVKVTQSSRYLVKRTGEKVFLECVQDMDHENMFWYRQDPGLGLRLIYFSYDVKMKEKGDIPEGYSVSREKKERFSLILESASTNQTSMYLCASSSSSGAFSSYNEQFFGPGTRLTVL.

This clone was observed a few times. The chain links TRBV7-9 to TRBJ1-3; TRBD1 is a possible D gene (5 bases). Trimming took off 2 bases at V and 1 base at J, with 12 bases between the two ends. CDR3 length: 16 residues. Germline V gene sequence: CDR1 SEHNR, CDR2 FQNEAQ (reference sequence). CDR3 protein: CASSLYWGVSGNTIYF. As DNA, the CDR3 is TGTGCCAGCAGCTTATACTGGGGGGTATCTGGAAACACCATATATTTT.

This clone was found once. The chain links TRBV2 to TRBJ1-5; D unresolved. Germline CDR1 and CDR2: SNHLY and FYNNEI. The V gene lost 6 bases and the J gene lost 5 bases, with 11 bases spanning the gap. This CDR3 is 13 amino acids long. CDR3 sequence (DNA): TGTGCCAGCAGGTACCAAAAGGATCAGCCCCAGCATTTT. It translates to CASRYQKDQPQHF.

The CDR3 DNA reads as TGTGCCAGCAGCAAATGGGACCGAGGGGGGGGAGATACGCAGTATTTT. The encoded protein is CASSKWDRGGGDTQYF. The chain carries TRBV21-1 and TRBJ2-3; the table's TRBD2 call for D was not verified on the DNA. TRBV21-1 is given as a pseudogene. This CDR3 spans 16 amino acids.

V and J are TRBV29-1 and TRBJ1-2, with a weak D call TRBD1 (5 bases). The CDR3 spans 12 residues. From germline, CDR1 is SQVTM and CDR2 ANQGSEA. V lost 4 bases, J lost 4 bases, and 10 bases lay in between. This chain's CDR3 is CSVVQGGYGYTF. The CDR3 bases are TGCAGCGTTGTCCAGGGCGGCTATGGCTACACCTTC.

This clone appeared a few times. In the same sample, other DNA sequences code for this CDR3. The CDR3 sequence: CASSLAGGAYEQYF. CDR3 DNA sequence: TGTGCCAGCAGCTTAGCAGGGGGCGCCTACGAGCAGTACTTC. This chain joins TRBV7-3 and TRBJ2-7; TRBD1 matches at 8 bases. The CDR3 has 14 amino acids. The V segment lost 2 bases and the J segment 2 bases; nucleotides outside the gene matches: 2. Per the germline V gene, CDR1 is SGHTA and CDR2 is FQGTGA. Full variable domain (missing parts from reference TRBV7-3 and TRBJ2-7): GAGVSQTPSNKVTEKGKYVELRCDPISGHTALYWYRQSLGQGPEFLIYFQGTGAADDSGLPNDRFFAVRPEGSVSTLKIQRTERGDSAVYLCASSLAGGAYEQYFGPGTRLTVT.

About this clone itself: This specimen includes other DNA sequences encoding the same CDR3. The rearrangement joins TRBV5-4 to TRBJ1-1; D is perhaps TRBD1 (5 bases). The ends were cut back, 4 bases at V and 1 base at J, with 8 bases in the middle. Germline V gene lookup returns CDR1 SGHNT and CDR2 YYREEE (reference sequence). This CDR3 comprises 13 residues. The CDR3 DNA sequence: TGTGCCAGCAGCCGCGGGGGGAACACTGAAGCTTTCTTT. Its protein product is CASSRGGNTEAFF.

The chain employs TRBV20-1 and TRBJ2-5; no clear D gene. Germline CDR1 reads DFQATT; CDR2 reads SNEGSKA (reference sequence). This CDR3 spans 11 amino acids. The CDR3 loop reads CSLTLGETQYF. In DNA form, the CDR3 reads TGCAGCCTTACTTTGGGGGAGACCCAGTACTTC.

There are many counts of this clone. V gene TRBV27 combines with J gene TRBJ1-1, with a weak D call TRBD1 (6 bases). Germline-derived CDR1 and CDR2 are MNHEY and SMNVEV (reference sequence). This CDR3 has 14 amino acids. Trimming stripped 5 bases from V and 1 base from J, with 11 bases between. CDR3 nucleotide sequence: TGTGCCAGCAGTCCATCGGACAGGAACACTGAAGCTTTCTTT. It encodes CASSPSDRNTEAFF.

The V and J genes are TRBV9 and TRBJ2-3; no firm D call. V lost 3 bases to trimming and J lost 3 bases, with 8 bases between them. CDR1 and CDR2 (germline): SGDLS, YYNGEE. The CDR3 has 13 residues. CDR3 DNA sequence: TGTGCCAGCAGCGCCCGACCAACAGATACGCAGTATTTT. As protein: CASSARPTDTQYF. Based on the CDR3 plus reference TRBV9 and TRBJ2-3, the full variable domain is DSGVTQTPKHLITATGQRVTLRCSPRSGDLSVYWYQQSLDQGLQFLIQYYNGEERAKGNILERFSAQQFPDLHSELNLSSLELGDSALYFCASSARPTDTQYFGPGTRLTVL.

CDR3 in DNA: TGTGCCAGCAGCAAAAGGGTAGAGGGAAATCAGCCCCAGCATTTT. Its translation is CASSKRVEGNQPQHF. The chain uses TRBV21-1 and TRBJ1-5. TRBV21-1 is labeled a pseudogene. This CDR3 contains 15 residues.

The CDR3 region is CASSQLGRTEAFF. Written as DNA, the CDR3 is TGCGCCAGCAGCCAACTCGGTAGAACTGAAGCTTTCTTT. The chain links TRBV4-1 to TRBJ1-1; D gene ambiguous. Germline CDR1 is MGHRA and CDR2 is YSYEKL. CDR3 length: 13 residues. V dropped 2 bases and J dropped 5 bases, with 9 bases sitting between them.

This clone has only one observation. The chain uses TRBV6-5 and TRBJ2-7; 7 bases align to TRBD2. J was trimmed by 6 bases and V by 6 bases; bases with no gene match: 14. The CDR3 spans 15 residues. From germline, CDR1 is MNHEY and CDR2 SVGAGI. This CDR3 reads CASRKNPGTILEQYF. As DNA, the CDR3 is TGTGCCAGCAGGAAAAACCCAGGGACTATCCTCGAGCAGTACTTC.

This clone appeared a few times. V usage is TRBV29-1 and J usage is TRBJ2-7; D is perhaps TRBD2 (6 bases). Germline lookup yields CDR1 SQVTM and CDR2 ANQGSEA. This CDR3 has 13 residues. Trimming left V 6 bases short and J 2 bases short, with 14 bases between. The CDR3 nucleotides read TGCAGCGTCGAGGCGGGGCAGACCTACGAGCAGTACTTC. This sequence encodes CSVEAGQTYEQYF.

The CDR3 spells CASSLGAEKETQYF. The CDR3 region has the DNA TGCGCCAGCAGCTTGGGGGCCGAAAAAGAGACCCAGTACTTC. J is TRBJ2-5 and V is TRBV5-1; D is unclear. The CDR3 has 14 residues. V dropped 0 bases and J dropped 3 bases, with 9 bases sitting between them. Germline CDR1 reads SGHRS; CDR2 reads YFSETQ.

The J gene is TRBJ1-1, the V gene TRBV28, with TRBD1 matching 7 bases. The CDR3 sequence is 14 residues long. The ends lost 8 bases at V and 6 bases at J; junction bases unmatched: 12. Looked up from germline, CDR1 is MDHEN and CDR2 is SYDVKM. The CDR3 sequence: CASSGGLGVSEAFF. The CDR3 coding sequence is TGTGCCAGCTCAGGGGGGCTGGGAGTCTCTGAAGCTTTCTTT.

This chain joins TRBV5-1 and TRBJ2-2; 14 nucleotides agree with TRBD2. The length of the CDR3 is 17 residues. Germline assignment: CDR1 SGHRS and CDR2 YFSETQ. The V and J ends lost 5 bases and 5 bases, in that order; junction bases with no gene match: 8. In DNA form, the CDR3 reads TGCGCCAGCAGGGCCGGGACTAGCGGGAGCTTTACCGGGGAGCTGTTTTTT. It specifies CASRAGTSGSFTGELFF.

The chain joins TRBV5-6 to TRBJ2-7, with TRBD2 identical over 13 bases. Germline values: CDR1 SGHDT, CDR2 YYEEEE. The CDR3 is 16 residues long. V dropped 0 bases and J dropped 3; count of bases not matched to a gene: 3. The CDR3 bases are TGTGCCAGCAGCTTGGGGACTAGCGGGAGACTCTACGAGCAGTACTTC. This sequence encodes CASSLGTSGRLYEQYF.

The V gene is TRBV11-1, the J gene TRBJ2-7; either TRBD1 or TRBD2 may supply D (5 bases each). This CDR3 spans 14 amino acids. CDR1 and CDR2 (germline): SGHAT, FQDESV (reference sequence). Trimming removed 4 bases at V and 4 bases at J, with 14 bases between. This CDR3 is CASSSSRDGYEQYF. The DNA for the CDR3 is TGTGCCAGCAGCTCCTCCCGGGACGGGTACGAGCAGTACTTC.

J is TRBJ1-2 and V is TRBV28; D is undetermined. This CDR3 spans 14 amino acids. Per the germline V gene, CDR1 is MDHEN and CDR2 is SYDVKM. V was trimmed by 2 bases and J by 6 bases, leaving 13 bases between them. The CDR3 DNA is TGTGCCAGCAGTTTAAAGGCCCGGCAGGATGGCTACACCTTC. It encodes CASSLKARQDGYTF.

This clone has only one observation. V and J are TRBV5-1 and TRBJ2-4, with unresolved D. Germline V gene data show CDR1 as SGHRS and CDR2 as YFSETQ. The CDR3 loop spans 15 amino acids. Trimming shortened V by 0 bases and J by 1 base, and 8 bases separated the two germline ends. The CDR3 is CASSLAVGAKNIQYF. The DNA of the CDR3 is TGCGCCAGCAGCTTGGCCGTAGGTGCCAAAAACATTCAGTACTTC. Combining the CDR3 with reference TRBV5-1 and TRBJ2-4 gives the whole variable domain KAGVTQTPRYLIKTRGQQVTLSCSPISGHRSVSWYQQTPGQGLQFLFEYFSETQRNKGNFPGRFSGRQFSNSRSEMNVSTLELGDSALYLCASSLAVGAKNIQYFGAGTRLSVL.

As concerns this clone: The same CDR3 can be traced to other DNA sequences in this sample. CDR3 in amino acids: CASSLAGGETQYF. Written as DNA, the CDR3 is TGTGCCAGCAGCCTCGCGGGGGGAGAGACCCAGTACTTC. The chain carries TRBV9 and TRBJ2-5; 8 nucleotides agree with TRBD2. Germline V lookup: CDR1 SGDLS, CDR2 YYNGEE. The CDR3 extends over 13 amino acids. Trimming removed 4 bases from V and 4 bases from J; junction bases left unmatched: 3.

V gene TRBV2 combines with J gene TRBJ2-1; a possible D gene is TRBD1 (5 bases). In germline, CDR1 is SNHLY, CDR2 FYNNEI. CDR3 length equals 11 residues. The V gene lost 9 bases and the J gene lost 14 bases, with 17 bases spanning the gap. The DNA of the CDR3 is TGTGCCAGTGGAACCCAGGGTTTAGAGTTCTTC. This gives the protein CASGTQGLEFF.